This TCR beta chain was obtained from a study of blood T cell repertoires in COVID-19. Study details: Italy, Spain and the United States were the sources of the convalescent and acute COVID-19 samples. The analysed material was cDNA or gDNA that came from T cells, B-cell-depleted T cells, or PBMCs.

The data were produced by immunoSEQ multiplex PCR, yet TCRdb's version contains in-frame clones alone and is incomplete. The top ten hold about 16% of the sample, which has over 65,000 clones, 82% seen once. Germline trimming cut 3 bases from V and 5 bases from J; bases unmatched to any gene: 2. This CDR3 contains 15 residues. Per the germline V gene, CDR1 is MNHNS and CDR2 is SASEGT. This clone was observed a single time. The chain couples TRBV6-1 to TRBJ2-2; 11 positions match TRBD1. This clonotype was obtained from a man aged 80 or over with active COVID-19. Sequenced input: peripheral blood. The CDR3 nucleotides read TGTGCCAGCAGTGAGGGGACAGGGGGTACCGGGGAGCTGTTTTTT. Translated: CASSEGTGGTGELFF.